The entry that follows covers one TCR beta chain sequence. This clonotype was recorded at least ten times. The clone's antigen remains unknown. Per-nucleotide qualities are absent, and no much larger clonotype sits a single base away. These data are taken from a study of Graves' ophthalmopathy and Graves' hyperthyroidism (dated by TCRdb to 2017 to 2018). Regarding the study in general: Hyperthyroidism was considered stable if no progression to ophthalmopathy occurred within 18 months of follow-up. To tell Graves' ophthalmopathy apart from Graves' hyperthyroidism, and to predict which patients would progress to ophthalmopathy, the study relied on TCR beta repertoire signatures. In total, 135 blood samples were TCR-sequenced: under 45 ophthalmopathy, some 75 hyperthyroidism and approximately 17 hyperthyroidism-to-ophthalmopathy patients. To explore V-J signatures that separate ophthalmopathy from hyperthyroidism, a discovery set of about a hundred patients was enrolled, consisting of about 41 with ophthalmopathy and about 60 with stable hyperthyroidism. An independent validation cohort was composed of approximately 19 hyperthyroidism patients and around 16 patients who later progressed from hyperthyroidism to ophthalmopathy. In roughly 6 hyperthyroidism patients, the T-cell repertoire of thyroid tissue was compared with the T-cell repertoire of blood. Once sampling was done, hyperthyroidism patients were given methimazole at a starting dose of 30 mg daily, while ophthalmopathy patients were given high-dose intravenous methylprednisolone.

Hyperthyroidism patients were newly diagnosed, were aged 18 to 65 years, and had a disease duration under 2 months. Anyone with other autoimmune diseases, uncontrolled infections, pregnancy or lactation was excluded from the study. Clinical symptoms, serum thyroxine, TRAb, thyroid ultrasound and orbital computed tomography were used for diagnosis. Trizol reagent was used to extract the total RNA, and its quality was then checked on an Agilent 2100 Bioanalyzer. Broader findings and caveats from the paper: Ophthalmopathy was separated from stable hyperthyroidism by the 13-signature model with just under 90% sensitivity and around 81% specificity in cross-validation and with 80%/75% in the test set. In validation, the model predicted ophthalmopathy progression with about 71% sensitivity and 72.22% specificity; roughly eleven predicted patients were CT-confirmed with GO in a median of approximately six months. Sample size was not predetermined statistically, and investigators were not blinded to group allocation. Most of the expanded thyroid clonotypes with a frequency above 0.001 were also detected in blood, and it was suggested that the thyroid immune response may be reflected by blood repertoires.

For repertoire sequencing, the TCR beta CDR3 regions were amplified from RNA transcripts. The first round of RT-PCR was done with HTBI primers and the Qiagen OneStep RT-PCR kit, and was followed by a second round of multiplex PCR, then size selection and purification. Libraries were sequenced on an Illumina HiSeq2000 using paired-end 100 bp reads. The study's own analysis went as follows. Reads were processed with SOAPnuke, discarding reads with adapters, uncalled bases, mean Phred below 15, or no exact constant-primer or identifier match. COPE v1.2.5 was used to merge high-quality paired reads. Each unique nucleotide sequence was treated as a clonotype, and MiTCR v1.1 was used to align the clonotypes to the IMGT TRB V, D and J references. Only V-J combinations with frequency above 0.0001 were analysed, covering around 99% of repertoires. For each V-J combination, a TCR clonal expansion and chaos score was defined as F50 clonal expansion divided by the chaos observed in the TCRdist matrix. Welch's t-statistics and random forest were used to narrow the features down to roughly twelve V-J combinations, which were then fed into a naive Bayes classifier. The similarity between thyroid and blood repertoires was quantified using the Morisita-Horn index. TCRdb redid the processing of the public reads, applying fastp at Q25 and MiXCR, and retained in-frame beta chains. Each CDR3 protein gets just one entry, which takes the most common genes and DNA from the rows behind it. The V and J calls come from TCRdb's annotation, not from the publication. The sample includes over a million distinct CDR3 sequences, with around a third observed a single time. The ten largest make up over 8.5% of the sample.

From the cysteine through the phenylalanine, the CDR3 covers 13 amino acids. Only the CDR3 region is kept as DNA, spanning 39 bases read in frame from base 1. Via the germline V gene (reference sequence), CDR1 is DFQATT and CDR2 SNEGSKA. The trim is 6 bases for V and 2 bases for J, with a gap of 11 bases between the germline ends. The sequence is built from TRBV20-1 and TRBJ1-5; the D gene cannot be named for sure. The TCR was taken from an adult man with Graves' hyperthyroidism. The sample taken for sequencing was peripheral blood or thyroid tissue (not recorded which). The CDR3 corresponds to CSANDNGNQPQHF. The nucleotides read TGCAGTGCAAACGACAATGGCAATCAGCCCCAGCATTTT.